One T cell receptor beta chain is described in this entry. Its antigen remains unknown. Autoimmune disease history or systemic immunosuppression was exclusionary. Assay: immunoSEQ multiplex PCR; the TCRdb copy retains only in-frame clones and omits some. The sample has 55,000 to 65,000 clones; about 85% are singletons. This specimen belongs to a study of OX40 agonist ivuxolimab in advanced cancers. Study context: Every patient in dose escalation had hepatocellular carcinoma, melanoma, renal cell or head and neck cancer. Study-wide findings and caveats: Within 6 weeks, CD4+ and CD8+ blood T cells expanded clonally at 0.1 to 3.0 mg/kg.

Germline CDR1 SGHTA, CDR2 FQGNSA. With 4 bases clipped from V and 7 bases from J, the junction kept 6 bases outside the gene matches. The CDR3 has 14 residues. This specimen was CD4+ or CD8+ T cells sorted from blood, taken in a trial of the OX40 agonist ivuxolimab. This receptor was taken from an adult with an advanced solid tumor such as melanoma, head and neck, liver or kidney cancer. This sequence joins TRBV7-2 and TRBJ2-2; the match to TRBD2 covers 7 bases. Written as DNA, the CDR3 is TGTGCCAGCAGCTGGGGAGGGGATGGCGGGGAGCTGTTTTTT. Amino acid sequence: CASSWGGDGGELFF.